This entry describes one TCR beta chain. Its antigen has not been determined. The input lacks base qualities; no much larger clone sits a single base away. For sequencing of the TCRbeta CDR3 region, genomic DNA was extracted from the sorted cells. The immunoSEQ Assay was used to sequence the TCRbeta CDR3 regions. TCRdb limited this immuneACCESS table to in-frame rearrangements with V and J called. A share of clones is missing; checked studies link under half to unresolved V genes, and the rest is unexplained. Recorded for this sample are tens of thousands of clones; 92% of them occurred a single time. Of the sample, around 0.54% is held by the ten largest clones. This entry comes from a study of OX40 agonist ivuxolimab in advanced cancers. In the study overall: Ivuxolimab was an agonistic, fully human IgG2 monoclonal antibody directed against OX40 (CD134), a costimulatory receptor. Peripheral TCRbeta sequencing aimed to test whether ivuxolimab altered TCR sequence diversity and caused clonal T-cell expansion. In the dose-escalation cohort, approximately 80% of patients were male, and the mean age was 60 years with a range of about 20 to 80. The paper describes the monotherapy dose-escalation part (N of about 50 patients) of the phase I trial of ivuxolimab. Intravenous ivuxolimab was administered to patients every 2 weeks at six dose levels: 0.01, 0.1, 0.3, 1.5, 3 and 10 mg/kg. Among the approximately 50 dose-escalation patients, approximately 20 had hepatocellular carcinoma, roughly 15 melanoma, 9 renal cell carcinoma and 9 head and neck cancer. Partial responses were achieved by three dose-escalation patients, of whom one had hepatocellular carcinoma and two had cutaneous melanoma. Patients were allowed to have had prior anti-PD-1, anti-PD-L1 or anti-CTLA-4 therapy, and around 40% of the dose-escalation patients had previously received checkpoint inhibitors.

Study-level results and caveats: After ivuxolimab, more expanded clones were found on average in CD8+ T cells than in CD4+ T cells. Low levels of normalized T-cell clonal expansion were also shown by some nonresponding patients. At doses of 0.1 to 3.0 mg/kg, clonal expansion of both CD4+ and CD8+ T cells in blood was seen between baseline and week 6. Partial responders in the 0.1-3.0 mg/kg groups had among the lowest normalized peripheral clonal expansion, especially among CD8+ T cells. The antigen specificity of the clonally expanded peripheral T cells was not determined.

The trial excluded patients who had a history of autoimmune disease or who were on systemic immunosuppression. Peripheral blood for TCR sequencing was collected from all dose cohorts at baseline, on cycle 4 day 1, and on cycle 7 day 1. Samples were obtained from an open-label, multicenter, first-in-human phase I dose-escalation trial of ivuxolimab. Adults with locally advanced or metastatic head and neck squamous cell, hepatocellular, melanoma or renal cell carcinoma were enrolled in the trial. Before TCR sequencing, CD4+ and CD8+ T cells were separately sorted from peripheral blood. The material sequenced was CD4+ or CD8+ T cells sorted from blood, taken in a trial of the OX40 agonist ivuxolimab. The receptor comes from an adult with an advanced solid tumor such as melanoma, head and neck, liver or kidney cancer.

The sequence in DNA is TGTGCCAGCTCACCTATTCCTGTGGGAGGGAAGGACGGCTACACCTTC. This encodes CASSPIPVGGKDGYTF. The rearranged chain carries TRBV18 and TRBJ1-2; there is no confident call for the D gene. The CDR3 contains 16 residues, cysteine and phenylalanine counted. Only the CDR3 portion is preserved as DNA: 48 bases, with reading frame beginning at the first base. The V end loses 3 bases and the J end loses 8 bases, and a stretch of 22 bases separates them. CDR1 and CDR2 are drawn from the germline V gene: KGHSH, LQKENI.